A selection of T cell receptor beta chains follows, all from one sample in a study of cytomegalovirus exposure and HLA in healthy donors. TCRdb keeps only in-frame clones here, not all; method: immunoSEQ multiplex PCR. This sample has roughly 140,000 clones; 85% to 90% occur once, and the top ten carry under 9%. Sequenced sample: PBMCs. These receptors were taken from a man in his late teens or twenties in good health and CMV-seropositive. The CDR3 runs from the conserved cysteine through the conserved F or W. Each record gives: CDR3 protein, CDR3 DNA, V gene, D gene, J gene, clone size. D genes are given only for firm matches. Clone size is stated in some rows and not others, as once, few, many or a class when expanded.

CATLLEGGVSNQPQHF | TGTGCCACCCTACTTGAGGGTGGCGTGTCCAATCAGCCCCAGCATTTT | TRBV10-3 | NA | TRBJ1-5 | once
CASSRNRGGNEKLFF | TGTGCCAGCAGTCGTAACAGGGGGGGAAATGAAAAACTGTTTTTT | TRBV11-2 | TRBD1 | TRBJ1-4 | once
CASSVDGQAYGYTF | TGTGCCAGCAGCGTAGACGGACAGGCCTATGGCTACACCTTC | TRBV9 | TRBD1 | TRBJ1-2 | NA
CASSETGNPDYGYTF | TGTGCCAGCAGCGAGACAGGGAATCCGGACTATGGCTACACCTTC | TRBV9 | TRBD1 | TRBJ1-2 | NA
CASWGGQETQYF | TGTGCCTCTTGGGGGGGGCAAGAGACCCAGTACTTC | TRBV6-5 | TRBD2 | TRBJ2-5 | NA
CSVRAGNSYNEQFF | TGCAGCGTCCGGGCGGGCAACTCCTACAATGAGCAGTTCTTC | TRBV29-1 | NA | TRBJ2-1 | once
CASSVDGTGDNEQYF | TGTGCCAGCAGCGTAGATGGGACAGGGGATAACGAGCAGTACTTC | TRBV9 | TRBD1 | TRBJ2-7 | NA
CASSSASTGRNHYGYTF | TGCGCCAGCAGCTCGGCTTCGACAGGACGAAACCACTATGGCTACACCTTC | TRBV5-1 | NA | TRBJ1-2 | once
CASKSPGNTEAFF | TGTGCCAGCAAAAGTCCCGGGAACACTGAAGCTTTCTTT | TRBV13 | NA | TRBJ1-1 | NA
CASSENLFRGHEQYF | TGTGCCAGCAGTGAAAACCTCTTCAGGGGTCACGAGCAGTACTTC | TRBV2 | NA | TRBJ2-7 | NA
CSVLPGTGEETQYF | TGCAGCGTCCTTCCGGGGACAGGGGAAGAGACCCAGTACTTC | TRBV29-1 | TRBD1 | TRBJ2-5 | once
CASSLGTGNQPQHF | TGTGCCAGCAGTCTCGGTACAGGGAATCAGCCCCAGCATTTT | TRBV27 | NA | TRBJ1-5 | NA
CASSLMSGGTGELFF | TGTGCCAGCAGCTTAATGTCAGGGGGCACCGGGGAGCTGTTTTTT | TRBV7-6 | TRBD1 | TRBJ2-2 | NA
CASSVGDTIYF | TGTGCCAGCAGCGTCGGGGACACCATATATTTT | TRBV25-1 | NA | TRBJ1-3 | NA
CASSQSGIGQPQHF | TGTGCCAGCAGCCAATCCGGGATTGGGCAGCCCCAGCATTTT | TRBV16 | NA | TRBJ1-5 | few
CASTSLIGGHGYTF | TGTGCCAGCACTTCCCTTATCGGGGGGCACGGCTACACCTTC | TRBV28 | NA | TRBJ1-2 | few
CASSQGLAGVVDTQYF | TGTGCTAGCAGCCAGGGACTAGCGGGAGTAGTAGATACGCAGTATTTT | TRBV7-7 | TRBD2 | TRBJ2-3 | few
CAWRIGTGDYEQYF | TGTGCCTGGAGGATCGGGACAGGGGACTACGAGCAGTACTTC | TRBV30 | TRBD1 | TRBJ2-7 | NA
CASTEGTALRGYTF | TGTGCCAGCACCGAAGGGACAGCCCTGAGGGGCTACACCTTC | TRBV6-1 | TRBD1 | TRBJ1-2 | NA
CAIRGLEGGELFF | TGTGCCATCAGAGGACTAGAGGGCGGGGAGCTGTTTTTT | TRBV10-3 | TRBD2 | TRBJ2-2 | once
CASSVEGSAGETQYF | TGTGCCAGCAGCGTGGAGGGGTCGGCAGGAGAGACCCAGTACTTC | TRBV9 | NA | TRBJ2-5 | NA
CASSLTFRGTSGRVNEQFF | TGTGCCAGCAGTCTAACTTTCCGAGGGACTAGCGGGAGGGTAAATGAGCAGTTCTTC | TRBV27 | TRBD2 | TRBJ2-1 | NA
CASSVGAFQETQYF | TGTGCCAGCAGCGTAGGGGCCTTCCAAGAGACCCAGTACTTC | TRBV9 | NA | TRBJ2-5 | NA
CASSEILEQFF | TGTGCCAGCAGTGAAATACTCGAGCAGTTCTTC | TRBV2 | NA | TRBJ2-1 | NA
CASTHSDRFEAFF | TGTGCCAGCACCCACTCGGACAGGTTTGAAGCTTTCTTT | TRBV6-5 | TRBD1 | TRBJ1-1 | NA
CASTTGGTRAVGEKLFF | TGTGCCAGTACCACAGGGGGCACAAGGGCGGTAGGGGAAAAACTGTTTTTT | TRBV19 | TRBD1 | TRBJ1-4 | NA
CASSPRGSGSSYNEQFF | TGTGCCAGCAGCCCCAGGGGTAGCGGGAGCTCCTACAATGAGCAGTTCTTC | TRBV7-6 | TRBD2 | TRBJ2-1 | NA
CASSQMAGARTEAFF | TGTGCCAGCAGCCAAATGGCAGGGGCGCGAACTGAAGCTTTCTTT | TRBV4-2 | NA | TRBJ1-1 | few
CASRVGRPDYGYTF | TGTGCCAGCAGGGTAGGGAGACCAGACTATGGCTACACCTTC | TRBV6-1 | NA | TRBJ1-2 | NA
CASNLGQGHGYTF | TGTGCCAGCAACTTGGGACAGGGGCACGGCTACACCTTC | TRBV2 | TRBD1 | TRBJ1-2 | NA
CASSQAEGAYGYTF | TGCGCCAGCAGCCAAGCCGAGGGAGCCTATGGCTACACCTTC | TRBV5-1 | NA | TRBJ1-2 | NA
CASSAGRASNQPQHF | TGTGCCAGTAGTGCGGGGAGGGCGAGCAATCAGCCCCAGCATTTT | TRBV19 | NA | TRBJ1-5 | NA
CASRRGDGRNQPQHF | TGTGCCAGCAGGCGGGGGGACGGCCGCAATCAGCCCCAGCATTTT | TRBV6-5 | NA | TRBJ1-5 | once
CASSQARVTDTQYF | TGTGCCAGCAGCCAAGCCAGGGTCACAGATACGCAGTATTTT | TRBV14 | NA | TRBJ2-3 | NA
CASSQGEAYYEQYF | TGTGCCAGCAGCCAGGGGGAGGCCTACTACGAGCAGTACTTC | TRBV14 | NA | TRBJ2-7 | NA
CASSQGAAGPGEKLFF | TGTGCCAGCAGCCAAGGGGCTGCGGGGCCAGGGGAAAAACTGTTTTTT | TRBV16 | NA | TRBJ1-4 | NA
CASSPTQGSGNTIYF | TGTGCCAGCTCACCGACTCAGGGCTCTGGAAACACCATATATTTT | TRBV18 | NA | TRBJ1-3 | NA
CASGPGGASYGYTF | TGTGCCAGCGGCCCAGGGGGCGCTTCCTATGGCTACACCTTC | TRBV6-6 | TRBD1 | TRBJ1-2 | NA
CASSVEGGIQYF | TGTGCCAGCAGTGTAGAGGGAGGCATTCAGTACTTC | TRBV2 | NA | TRBJ2-4 | NA
CASSRGGGYEQYF | TGTGCCAGCAGCCGGGGCGGGGGCTACGAGCAGTACTTC | TRBV7-2 | TRBD2 | TRBJ2-7 | NA
CASSLRHSNQPQHF | TGTGCCAGCAGCTTGAGACATAGCAATCAGCCCCAGCATTTT | TRBV5-6 | NA | TRBJ1-5 | NA
CASSPSEATNEKLFF | TGCGCCAGCAGCCCCTCAGAAGCAACTAATGAAAAACTGTTTTTT | TRBV5-1 | NA | TRBJ1-4 | NA
CASSQTAGTSGNNEQFF | TGCGCCAGCAGCCAAACGGCTGGGACTAGCGGAAACAATGAGCAGTTCTTC | TRBV4-1 | TRBD2 | TRBJ2-1 | NA
CASSSDSNQPQHF | TGTGCCAGCAGTTCAGATAGCAATCAGCCCCAGCATTTT | TRBV6-5 | NA | TRBJ1-5 | NA